This T cell receptor beta chain derives from a study of blood T cell repertoires in COVID-19. About the study: COVID-19 samples collected from the United States, Italy and Spain covered acute and convalescent phases. T cells, B-cell-depleted T cells, or PBMCs supplied cDNA or gDNA.

V lost 5 bases and J lost 3, with 12 bases in between. The CDR3 covers 14 residues. Germline CDR1 reads MDHEN; CDR2 reads SYDVKM. Original methodology: Nucleated cell number was recorded as an estimate derived from reference gene primer amplification. Some clones are missing from TCRdb's copy, which holds only in-frame ones; the method was immunoSEQ multiplex PCR. The D gene and trimming were derived from the DNA, and the V and J assignments and clone size from that table. This sample yields about 49,000 clones, of which under 85% are seen a single time; 12% to 15% belongs to the top ten. The rearrangement links TRBV28 to TRBJ2-3, with D unresolved. Material for sequencing was peripheral blood. The sequence came from a human donor in a cohort sampled during active COVID-19. The CDR3 sequence: CASSPRWRTDTQYF. DNA for the CDR3: TGTGCCAGCAGTCCACGGTGGAGAACAGATACGCAGTATTTT.